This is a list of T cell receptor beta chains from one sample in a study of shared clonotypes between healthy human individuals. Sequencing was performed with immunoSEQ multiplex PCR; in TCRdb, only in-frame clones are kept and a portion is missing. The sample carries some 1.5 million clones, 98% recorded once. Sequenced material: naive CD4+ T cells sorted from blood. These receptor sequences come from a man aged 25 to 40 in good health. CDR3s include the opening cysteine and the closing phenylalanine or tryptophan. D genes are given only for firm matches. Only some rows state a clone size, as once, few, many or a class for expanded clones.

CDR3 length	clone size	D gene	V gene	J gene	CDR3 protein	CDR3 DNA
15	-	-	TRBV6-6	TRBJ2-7	CASEEGGDSSYEQYF	TGTGCCAGCGAAGAAGGAGGGGACTCTAGCTACGAGCAGTACTTC
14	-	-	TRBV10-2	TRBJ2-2	CASGPSRATGELFF	TGCGCCAGCGGGCCCTCGCGCGCCACCGGGGAGCTGTTTTTT
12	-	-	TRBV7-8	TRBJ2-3	CASSQGGDTQYF	TGTGCCAGCAGCCAGGGTGGGGACACGCAGTATTTT
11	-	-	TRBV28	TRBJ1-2	CASRDGVGYTF	TGTGCCAGTAGGGATGGGGTAGGCTACACCTTC
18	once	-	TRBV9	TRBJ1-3	CASSVSSQDVASGNTIYF	TGTGCCAGCAGCGTATCCTCCCAAGACGTTGCCTCTGGAAACACCATATATTTT
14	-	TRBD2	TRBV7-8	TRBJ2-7	CASSLRLASYEQYF	TGTGCCAGCAGCCTCCGACTAGCGAGCTACGAGCAGTACTTC
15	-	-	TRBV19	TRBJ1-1	CASSIWVSADTEAFF	TGTGCCAGTAGTATCTGGGTCTCGGCGGACACTGAAGCTTTCTTT
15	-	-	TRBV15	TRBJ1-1	CATSRDLGTNTEAFF	TGTGCCACCAGCAGAGACCTCGGCACAAACACTGAAGCTTTCTTT
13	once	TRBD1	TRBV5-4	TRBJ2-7	CASSFYRGREQYF	TGTGCCAGCAGCTTTTACAGGGGGCGCGAGCAGTACTTC
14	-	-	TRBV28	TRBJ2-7	CASSPAGTSREQYF	TGTGCCAGCAGCCCCGCCGGGACCAGCCGTGAGCAGTACTTC
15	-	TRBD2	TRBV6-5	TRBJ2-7	CASWASGRPAYEQYF	TGTGCCAGCTGGGCTAGCGGGAGGCCCGCCTACGAGCAGTACTTC
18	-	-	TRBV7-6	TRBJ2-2	CASSFTLSSGANTGELFF	TGTGCCAGCAGCTTCACCCTATCGAGCGGCGCGAACACCGGGGAGCTGTTTTTT
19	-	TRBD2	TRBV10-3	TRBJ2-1	CAISESRLLAGGTYNEQFF	TGTGCCATCAGTGAGTCGAGGCTATTAGCGGGAGGGACCTACAATGAGCAGTTCTTC
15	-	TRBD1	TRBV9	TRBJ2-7	CASSVVGTGTSEQYF	TGTGCCAGCAGCGTAGTTGGGACAGGCACTTCCGAGCAGTACTTC
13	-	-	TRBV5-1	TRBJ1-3	CASSETELNTIYF	TGCGCCAGCAGCGAAACAGAGTTAAACACCATATATTTT
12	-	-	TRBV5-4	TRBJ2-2	CASSRDTGELFF	TGTGCCAGCAGCCGGGACACCGGGGAGCTGTTTTTT
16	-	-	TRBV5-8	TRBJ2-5	CASSLYLSGAQETQYF	TGTGCCAGCAGCTTGTATCTGTCGGGAGCCCAAGAGACCCAGTACTTC
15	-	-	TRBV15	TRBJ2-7	CATSSARRVAYEQYF	TGTGCCACCAGCAGTGCCAGGCGGGTAGCCTACGAGCAGTACTTC
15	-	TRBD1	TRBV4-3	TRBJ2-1	CASSLNRGRGSEQFF	TGCGCCAGCAGCCTTAACAGGGGGCGAGGGTCAGAGCAGTTCTTC
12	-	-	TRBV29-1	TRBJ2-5	CSVWVAQETQYF	TGCAGCGTTTGGGTAGCCCAAGAGACCCAGTACTTC
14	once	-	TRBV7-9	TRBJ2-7	CASSSWTESYEQYF	TGTGCCAGCAGCTCCTGGACAGAGAGTTACGAGCAGTACTTC
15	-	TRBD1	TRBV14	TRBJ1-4	CASSQPGQGWEKLFF	TGTGCCAGCAGCCAACCCGGACAGGGCTGGGAAAAACTGTTTTTT
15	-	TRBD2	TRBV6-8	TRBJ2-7	CASSSGGGKSYEQYF	TGTGCCAGCAGTTCCGGGGGGGGTAAATCCTACGAGCAGTACTTC
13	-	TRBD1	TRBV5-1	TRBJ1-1	CASSITGDTEAFF	TGCGCCAGCAGCATTACAGGGGACACTGAAGCTTTCTTT
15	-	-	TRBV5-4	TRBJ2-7	CASSLVRGSSYEQYF	TGTGCCAGCAGCCTAGTCCGGGGTTCCTCCTACGAGCAGTACTTC
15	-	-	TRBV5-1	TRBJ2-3	CASSLNGISTDTQYF	TGCGCCAGCAGCTTGAACGGGATAAGCACAGATACGCAGTATTTT
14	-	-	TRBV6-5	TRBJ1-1	CAARPGTYRGEAFF	TGTGCCGCAAGACCCGGGACTTATAGGGGTGAAGCTTTCTTT
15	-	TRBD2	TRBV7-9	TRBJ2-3	CASSLGSGRADTQYF	TGTGCCAGCAGCTTAGGTAGCGGGAGGGCAGATACGCAGTATTTT